These 11 T cell receptor beta chains were sequenced from one sample in a study of Ad26.COV2.S vaccination and SARS-CoV-2 variants. The treatment denotes: about 20 received Ad26.COV2.S at low or high dose, single or two shots; 5 received placebo; per-sample allocation not given. Samples analyzed were those drawn on day 63 after the first vaccine or placebo injection. TCRdb keeps only in-frame clones here, not all; method: immunoSEQ multiplex PCR. The repertoire holds about 450,000 clones, 85% to 90% seen once, with around 2.6% in the top ten. Material: peripheral blood, obtained in a trial of Ad26.COV2.S vaccine versus placebo. The receptors here all came from a person between 18 and 65 years old who received the Ad26.COV2.S COVID-19 vaccine or a placebo.

J is TRBJ2-3 and V is TRBV4-2, with D possibly matching TRBD2 (6 bases). Between the trimmed V and J ends, which lost 0 bases and 1 base, there was a span of 14 bases. Germline values: CDR1 LGHNA, CDR2 YNFKEQ. The CDR3 is made up of 17 amino acids. The CDR3 loop is CASSQDTRRDRTDTQYF. As DNA, the CDR3 is TGTGCCAGCAGCCAAGATACACGGCGGGATCGCACAGATACGCAGTATTTT.

V is TRBV15 and J is TRBJ2-7; D may be TRBD1 (6 bases). From germline, CDR1 is LNHNV and CDR2 YYDKDF (reference sequence). V gave up 0 bases and J gave up 4 bases, with 10 bases separating them. The CDR3 spans 14 residues. This chain's CDR3 is CATSRDRTVYEQYF. Here the CDR3 DNA reads TGTGCCACCAGCAGAGACAGGACAGTATACGAGCAGTACTTC.

The chain recombines TRBV24-1 with TRBJ2-2; tentative D call: TRBD1 (5 bases). This CDR3 spans 14 amino acids. CDR1 and CDR2 from the germline V gene are KGHDR and SFDVKD. V gave up 10 bases and J gave up 6 bases, with 17 bases separating them. CDR3 bases: TGTGCCACTTCAGGGCCTCGAACGGCCGGGGAGCTGTTTTTT. Translation: CATSGPRTAGELFF.

As DNA, the CDR3 is TGCAGCGTTGCTCAGGGTTTTAACTATGGCTACACCTTC. Its protein is CSVAQGFNYGYTF. V is TRBV29-1 and J is TRBJ1-2; D might be TRBD1 (5 bases). V lost 4 bases and J 1 base, leaving 10 bases between the germline ends. This CDR3 has 13 residues. Germline loops: CDR1 SQVTM, CDR2 ANQGSEA.

CDR3 nucleotides: TGTGCCAGCAGCTTAGCGCTCAGGGGGCTGGCAGATACGCAGTATTTT. Its translation: CASSLALRGLADTQYF. V usage is TRBV7-9 and J usage is TRBJ2-3; 8 bases map to TRBD1. In germline, CDR1 is SEHNR, CDR2 FQNEAQ (reference sequence). This CDR3 comprises 16 residues. The junction had 6 bases not matched to a gene; V was cut back by 0 bases and J by 4 bases.

The gene calls are TRBV3-1 (or the pseudogene TRBV3-2) and TRBJ1-2, with no clear D. Germline V gene lookup returns CDR1 LGHDT and CDR2 YNNKEL (reference sequence). This CDR3 has 12 amino acids. V was shortened by 1 base and J by 7 bases, with 7 bases between the two germline ends. In nucleotides, the CDR3 is TGTGCCAGCAGCCAAGCCTCCGGTGGCTACACCTTC. It yields the protein CASSQASGGYTF.

The gene calls are TRBV19 and TRBJ2-1; weak D call: TRBD1 (5 bases). Germline CDR1 is LNHDA and CDR2 is SQIVND (reference sequence). CDR3 length: 14 residues. V shed 7 bases and J shed 8 bases, with 18 bases lying between them. Here the CDR3 reads CASKEPRQGDEQFF. CDR3 in DNA: TGTGCCAGTAAAGAGCCCCGGCAGGGTGATGAGCAGTTCTTC.

The V gene is TRBV5-4, the J gene TRBJ1-2; 10 positions agree with TRBD1. The J segment lost 4 bases and the V segment lost 4 bases, leaving 7 bases of the junction unmatched. The CDR3 is made up of 15 amino acids. Germline V gene data show CDR1 as SGHNT and CDR2 as YYREEE (reference sequence). This CDR3 reads CASSTGTGAIYGYTF. The CDR3 DNA follows: TGTGCCAGCAGCACCGGGACAGGGGCTATCTATGGCTACACCTTC.

This chain uses TRBV7-6 with TRBJ2-2; D may be TRBD2 (5 bases). The CDR3 is 17 residues long. From germline, CDR1 is SGHVS and CDR2 FNYEAQ. V lost 3 bases, J lost 4 bases, and 18 bases lay in between. CDR3 amino acids: CASSFPEGVGGTGELFF. The DNA of the CDR3 is TGTGCCAGCAGCTTCCCTGAGGGAGTAGGCGGCACCGGGGAGCTGTTTTTT.

The V and J genes are TRBV11-2 and TRBJ1-2; 7 bases are a match to TRBD1. V was clipped by 4 bases and J by 4 bases; unmatched bases: 12. Germline-derived CDR1 and CDR2 are SGHAT and FQNNGV. The CDR3 spans 16 residues. CDR3 bases: TGTGCCAGCAGCTCCCTGAGAAGAGACAGGGCCTATGGCTACACCTTC. This encodes CASSSLRRDRAYGYTF.

V gene TRBV9 combines with J gene TRBJ1-3; D not certain. The V end lost 1 base, the J end lost 0 bases, and 11 bases lay between the germline ends. There are 16 residues in the CDR3. Germline V CDR1 and CDR2: SGDLS, YYNGEE. CDR3 bases: TGTGCCAGCAGCGTATTACCCGCGCTCTCTGGAAACACCATATATTTT. It translates to CASSVLPALSGNTIYF.